These 15 T cell receptor beta chains were sequenced from one sample in a study of shared T cell receptors in the human thymus. TCRdb keeps only in-frame clones here, not all; method: immunoSEQ multiplex PCR. This sample carries 720,000 or so clones, over 75% of them seen once, and the ten largest clones take 0.0095% to 0.013%. This same sample was also part of a study on human thymus T cells.

The specimen was thymocytes. All receptors come from a girl under three years old with a congenital heart defect.

The V gene is TRBV27, the J gene TRBJ2-2, with unresolved D. Germline CDR1 MNHEY, CDR2 SMNVEV (reference sequence). The CDR3 totals 12 residues. V was pared by 7 bases and J by 3 bases, with 6 bases between. The CDR3 DNA is TGTGCCAGCAAAGGAGACACCGGGGAGCTGTTTTTT. It translates to CASKGDTGELFF.

The chain uses TRBV29-1 and TRBJ1-2; perhaps TRBD1 as D (6 bases). The V gene lost 0 bases and the J gene lost 4 bases, with 15 bases spanning the gap. CDR3 length: 15 amino acids. Germline CDR1 SQVTM, CDR2 ANQGSEA. As DNA, the CDR3 is TGCAGCGTTGAAGAGGGAGACAGGAGGTTCTATGGCTACACCTTC. It specifies CSVEEGDRRFYGYTF.

This chain joins TRBV7-9 and TRBJ2-5, with a weak D call TRBD2 (7 bases). The CDR3 totals 17 residues. Trimming took off 0 bases at V and 6 bases at J, with 20 bases between the two ends. Germline CDR1 is SEHNR and CDR2 is FQNEAQ (reference sequence). The CDR3 region has the DNA TGTGCCAGCAGCTTAGCGAGGGGGGGGCTACCTGGAAAGACCCAGTACTTC. Protein product: CASSLARGGLPGKTQYF.

V usage is TRBV5-5 and J usage is TRBJ1-5, with D uncertain. CDR3 size: 16 residues. V lost 4 bases and J 0 bases, leaving 14 bases between the germline ends. Germline V CDR1 and CDR2: SGHKS, YYEKEE (reference sequence). The CDR3 reads CASSSTSGNSNQPQHF. The CDR3 DNA is TGTGCCAGCAGCAGTACATCCGGGAATAGCAATCAGCCCCAGCATTTT.

The chain combines TRBV2 with TRBJ2-1; 7 nucleotides agree with TRBD1. The V and J ends lost 6 bases and 4 bases, in that order; junction bases with no gene match: 12. The CDR3 has 16 amino acids. Germline V gene data show CDR1 as SNHLY and CDR2 as FYNNEI. CDR3 nucleotide sequence: TGTGCCAGCAGGATCCCTGTGGGACAGCTTTACAATGAGCAGTTCTTC. The encoded protein is CASRIPVGQLYNEQFF. The whole variable domain, filled in from reference TRBV2 and TRBJ2-1, reads EPEVTQTPSHQVTQMGQEVILRCVPISNHLYFYWYRQILGQKVEFLVSFYNNEISEKSEIFDDQFSVERPDGSNFTLKIRSTKLEDSAMYFCASRIPVGQLYNEQFFGPGTRLTVL.

This clone was detected a few times. V and J are TRBV4-3 and TRBJ2-7; 7 nucleotides match TRBD1. There are 16 residues in the CDR3. The germline CDR1 and CDR2 sequences are LGHNA and YSLEER. V shed 3 bases, J shed 2 bases, and the junction held 10 bases outside the gene matches. CDR3 in DNA: TGCGCCAGCAGCCAGGAAACAGGGGACGGAGCCTACGAGCAGTACTTC. Translated: CASSQETGDGAYEQYF.

The gene calls are TRBV7-9 and TRBJ1-2; D is possibly TRBD1 (5 bases). CDR3 length: 17 amino acids. Trimming cost V 0 bases and J 0 bases, with 14 bases left between them. Germline loops: CDR1 SEHNR, CDR2 FQNEAQ (reference sequence). The CDR3 bases are TGTGCCAGCAGCTTAGCGGGTCGGACACGAACTAACTATGGCTACACCTTC. This codes for CASSLAGRTRTNYGYTF.

The V and J genes are TRBV2 and TRBJ2-2; TRBD1 matches 8 bases. Germline trimming cut 5 bases from V and 3 bases from J; bases unmatched to any gene: 8. The length of the CDR3 is 16 residues. CDR1 is SNHLY, CDR2 FYNNEI, per germline. The CDR3 here is CASSQQDRADTGELFF. CDR3 coding DNA: TGTGCCAGCAGTCAACAGGACAGGGCAGACACCGGGGAGCTGTTTTTT.

This rearrangement joins TRBV15 to TRBJ1-5; D perhaps matches TRBD1 (5 bases). Germline CDR1 reads LNHNV; CDR2 reads YYDKDF (reference sequence). The V and J ends lost 1 base and 4 bases respectively, with 14 bases between them. This CDR3 contains 16 residues. CDR3 loop: CATSRVPPGSNQPQHF. CDR3 nucleotide sequence: TGTGCCACCAGCAGAGTCCCCCCAGGGTCGAATCAGCCCCAGCATTTT.

V usage is TRBV9 and J usage is TRBJ1-2, with TRBD1 identical over 7 bases. Germline trimming cut 7 bases from V and 4 bases from J; bases unmatched to any gene: 7. CDR3 length: 13 amino acids. The germline V gene has CDR1 SGDLS and CDR2 YYNGEE. CDR3 sequence (DNA): TGTGCCAGCGACGGGACAGACCGCTATGGCTACACCTTC. It encodes CASDGTDRYGYTF.

The V gene is TRBV5-5, the J gene TRBJ1-4; D possibly corresponds to TRBD1 (5 bases). This CDR3 has 18 residues. V lost 3 bases, J lost 4 bases, and 22 bases lay in between. The germline gives CDR1 SGHKS, CDR2 YYEKEE (reference sequence). The CDR3 nucleotides are TGTGCCAGCAGCTCACCCCCGGTCGGACACCCGTTTAATGAAAAACTGTTTTTT. Protein sequence: CASSSPPVGHPFNEKLFF.

The genes are TRBV4-1 and TRBJ2-1; 7 bases align to TRBD1. V was pared by 2 bases and J by 3 bases, with 7 bases of the junction left unmatched. This CDR3 spans 16 amino acids. The germline V gene encodes CDR1 MGHRA and CDR2 YSYEKL. The CDR3 DNA is TGCGCCAGCAGCCAACGCGGACAGGCCAACTACAATGAGCAGTTCTTC. Translated: CASSQRGQANYNEQFF.

V is TRBV15 and J is TRBJ2-5; TRBD2 aligns across 12 bases. Germline V gene data show CDR1 as LNHNV and CDR2 as YYDKDF (reference sequence). V was pared by 1 base and J by 2 bases, with 2 bases of the junction left unmatched. There are 16 residues in the CDR3. The CDR3: CATSRGLAGVQETQYF. CDR3 bases: TGTGCCACCAGCAGAGGACTAGCGGGGGTTCAAGAGACCCAGTACTTC.

The rearrangement joins TRBV6-1 to TRBJ1-4, with D possibly being TRBD1 (6 bases). The CDR3 length is 12 residues. CDR1 is MNHNS and CDR2 is SASEGT in the germline V gene. V was pared by 8 bases and J by 6 bases, with 10 bases between. CDR3 DNA sequence: TGTGCCAGCTCCAGGGGTTATGAAAAACTGTTTTTT. Its translation is CASSRGYEKLFF.

This sequence joins TRBV6-6 and TRBJ1-5, with D possibly TRBD1 on 6 matching bases. Germline values: CDR1 MNHNY, CDR2 SVGAGI (reference sequence). The V and J ends lost 6 bases and 0 bases respectively, with 15 bases between them. The CDR3 has 16 amino acids. CDR3 nucleotide sequence: TGTGCCAGCAGGGATTACAGGGAATATAGCAATCAGCCCCAGCATTTT. Encoded protein: CASRDYREYSNQPQHF.